These 30 T cell receptor beta chains were sequenced from one sample in a study of T cell repertoires in cytomegalovirus infection (dated by TCRdb to the late 2010s). The sample was run on an Illumina HiSeq 1500. TCRdb ran its own pipeline on the public reads, namely fastp trimming at Q25 and MiXCR clone calling, and kept in-frame beta chains. Rows with a matching CDR3 protein are joined into one entry that keeps the most common DNA and genes. The sample profile shows about 740,000 distinct CDR3 sequences; 35% to 40% of them were found once. The ten largest clones add up to about 2.8% of the sample. The sequenced sample was PBMCs. The receptor set was obtained from a human donor in good health (CMV status not recorded). Some clones in this sample may be carry-over from other donors' samples.

V and J are TRBV7-3 and TRBJ2-5; the match to TRBD2 covers 9 bases. This CDR3 has 15 residues. After removal of 2 bases from V and 1 base from J, the junction contained 2 bases not matched to a gene. Germline CDR1 SGHTA, CDR2 FQGTGA. CDR3 DNA sequence: TGTGCCAGCAGCTTACTAGCGGGGAGCCAAGAGACCCAGTACTTC. Translation gives CASSLLAGSQETQYF.

Note on this clonotype: The junction and the germline gene differ at one end; a read error may be behind it. V gene TRBV7-6 combines with J gene TRBJ2-1; no clear D gene. The CDR3 covers 14 residues. Germline V gene data show CDR1 as SGHVS and CDR2 as FNYEAQ. CDR3 nucleotides: TGTGCTAGCAGCGTGGACGGTCTCTACAATGAGCAGTTCTTC. Its protein is CASSVDGLYNEQFF.

The V gene is TRBV7-9, the J gene TRBJ1-2; tentative D call: TRBD1 (5 bases). Germline V CDR1 and CDR2: SEHNR, FQNEAQ (reference sequence). Trimming removed 5 bases from V and 4 bases from J, with 8 bases in between. CDR3 size: 12 residues. DNA of the CDR3: TGTGCCAGCAGCATGACAGTCTATGGCTACACCTTC. It yields the protein CASSMTVYGYTF.

The chain joins TRBV6-8 to TRBJ2-5; 10 nucleotides align to TRBD2. Germline assignment: CDR1 MNHGY and CDR2 SAAAGT. This CDR3 has 16 residues. The ends lost 6 bases at V and 3 bases at J; junction bases unmatched: 10. The CDR3 DNA sequence: TGTGCCAGCAGGTCAGATTGGACTAGCGGAAAAGAGACCCAGTACTTC. Translation gives CASRSDWTSGKETQYF.

The chain links TRBV28 to TRBJ2-2; 10 nucleotides match TRBD1. Germline CDR1 reads MDHEN; CDR2 reads SYDVKM. The CDR3 length is 17 residues. V was clipped by 4 bases and J by 5 bases; unmatched bases: 10. CDR3 region: CASSSAYGQGGTGELFF. CDR3 bases: TGTGCCAGCAGTTCAGCGTATGGACAGGGGGGGACCGGGGAGCTGTTTTTT.

This clonotype turned up a few times. V and J are TRBV9 and TRBJ1-6; unclear D gene. The CDR3 sequence is 14 residues long. The germline gives CDR1 SGDLS, CDR2 YYNGEE. The V and J ends lost 0 bases and 6 bases respectively, with 7 bases between them. The CDR3 is CASSVAGRNSPLHF. The CDR3 DNA reads as TGTGCCAGCAGCGTAGCGGGCCGTAATTCACCCCTCCACTTT.

The chain has TRBV2 and TRBJ2-5; 8 nucleotides agree with TRBD2. This CDR3 comprises 13 residues. Trimming cost V 6 bases and J 7 bases; bases outside gene matches: 7. Germline lookup yields CDR1 SNHLY and CDR2 FYNNEI. The CDR3 region is CASRIAGKGTQYF. Written as DNA, the CDR3 is TGTGCCAGCAGAATAGCGGGAAAGGGGACCCAGTACTTC. Full variable domain (missing parts from reference TRBV2 and TRBJ2-5): EPEVTQTPSHQVTQMGQEVILRCVPISNHLYFYWYRQILGQKVEFLVSFYNNEISEKSEIFDDQFSVERPDGSNFTLKIRSTKLEDSAMYFCASRIAGKGTQYFGPGTRLLVL.

J is TRBJ1-1 and V is TRBV28; no clear D gene. CDR1 and CDR2 from the germline V gene are MDHEN and SYDVKM. This CDR3 has 15 amino acids. Trimming cost V 7 bases and J 5 bases, with 20 bases left between them. The CDR3 region is CASTESPGEGTEAFF. CDR3 DNA sequence: TGTGCCAGCACCGAATCCCCTGGGGAGGGAACTGAAGCTTTCTTT.

For this clonotype: It may be a read error: a sequence one base away is much more abundant. The chain uses TRBV7-2 and TRBJ2-4; tentatively, D is TRBD2 (6 bases). The CDR3 spans 17 residues. Germline V CDR1 and CDR2: SGHTA, FQGNSA. This CDR3 is CASSRRVQILAKNILYF. CDR3 bases: TGTGCCAGCAGCCGTCGAGTACAAATACTAGCCAAAAACATTCTGTACTTC.

At least ten counts were recorded for this clonotype. The chain is built from TRBV7-2 and TRBJ2-5; unclear D gene. This CDR3 has 13 amino acids. The V end was cut by 11 bases, the J end by 4 bases, with 17 bases between. Germline values: CDR1 SGHTA, CDR2 FQGNSA. The CDR3 sequence is CASSGSPRETQYF. In DNA, the CDR3 is TGTGCCTCGTCGGGTAGCCCCAGAGAGACCCAGTACTTC.

The rearrangement links TRBV4-2 to TRBJ2-5; unclear D gene. The CDR3 loop spans 15 amino acids. V gave up 2 bases and J gave up 1 base, with 11 bases separating them. The germline V gene has CDR1 LGHNA and CDR2 YNFKEQ. CDR3 DNA sequence: TGTGCCAGCAGCCAATTTGGGTCTGTCCAAGAGACCCAGTACTTC. It encodes CASSQFGSVQETQYF.

This clonotype came up a few times. J is TRBJ2-4 and V is TRBV6-1, with 9 nucleotides matching TRBD1. Germline V gives CDR1 MNHNS, CDR2 SASEGT. With 3 bases clipped from V and 4 bases from J, the junction kept 22 bases outside the gene matches. The CDR3 is 21 residues long. CDR3 amino acids: CASSDAGQGISPIYPKNIQYF. The CDR3 nucleotides are TGTGCCAGCAGTGACGCGGGACAGGGAATAAGCCCAATCTACCCAAAAAACATTCAGTACTTC.

The V and J genes are TRBV25-1 and TRBJ1-1; TRBD1 aligns across 9 bases. The CDR3 runs 13 residues. J lost 11 bases, V lost 6 bases, and 10 bases had no gene match. Germline CDR1 reads MGHDK; CDR2 reads SYGVNS. CDR3 sequence: CASSAGSGTGAFF. The CDR3 DNA reads TGTGCCAGCAGCGCAGGCTCCGGGACAGGGGCTTTCTTT. Full variable domain (remainder filled in from reference TRBV25-1 and TRBJ1-1): EADIYQTPRYLVIGTGKKITLECSQTMGHDKMYWYQQDPGMELHLIHYSYGVNSTEKGDLSSESTVSRIRTEHFPLTLESARPSHTSQYLCASSAGSGTGAFFGQGTRLTVV.

The chain has TRBV6-8 and TRBJ1-6; D remains unclear. Trimming took 7 bases from V and 7 from J, leaving 23 bases between them. Germline CDR1 MNHGY, CDR2 SAAAGT. This CDR3 contains 17 residues. This chain's CDR3 is CASTQTVTPLRNSPLHF. The CDR3 DNA sequence: TGTGCCAGCACTCAGACCGTTACCCCTCTTAGGAATTCACCCCTCCACTTT.

As regards this clonotype: One end of the junction is discordant with germline, which a read error may explain. The chain has TRBV15 and TRBJ2-5; D remains ambiguous. Germline CDR1 and CDR2: LNHNV and YYDKDF (reference sequence). The CDR3 sequence is 15 residues long. The CDR3 sequence: CATSREARNQGTQYF. The CDR3 coding sequence is TGTGCCACCAGCAGAGAGGCCAGGAACCAAGGGACCCAGTACTTC.

The chain is built from TRBV27 and TRBJ2-5; D might be TRBD2 (6 bases). The V gene's germline CDR1 is MNHEY and CDR2 SMNVEV (reference sequence). The ends were cut back, 6 bases at V and 2 bases at J, with 13 bases in the middle. The CDR3 sequence is 14 residues long. CDR3 bases: TGTGCCAGCAGGTCTCTAGCGAATCAAGAGACCCAGTACTTC. Its translation: CASRSLANQETQYF.

Concerning this clonotype: One end of the junction varies from germline; a read error may be responsible. CDR3: CASSPRGVASTDRQYF. CDR3 DNA: TGTGCCAGCAGCCCCCGGGGGGTGGCCTCCACAGATAGGCAGTATTTT. V gene TRBV7-6 combines with J gene TRBJ2-3; TRBD2 matches 7 bases. Germline V lookup: CDR1 SGHVS, CDR2 FNYEAQ. This CDR3 is 16 amino acids long.

With respect to this clonotype: At one end the junction does not follow the germline gene, possibly because of a read error. This chain joins TRBV7-2 and TRBJ2-1, with 7 bases lining up with TRBD2. Germline V gene sequence: CDR1 SGHTA, CDR2 FQGNSA. The CDR3 sequence is 15 residues long. CDR3 sequence: CSSRAEGGSIHEQFF. DNA of the CDR3: TGTTCCAGCAGAGCCGAGGGCGGGAGTATACATGAGCAGTTCTTC.

The gene calls are TRBV9 and TRBJ2-2; D tentatively reads TRBD1 or TRBD2 (5 bases each). Germline CDR1 SGDLS, CDR2 YYNGEE. V lost 0 bases to trimming and J lost 0 bases, with 6 bases between them. The CDR3 extends over 15 amino acids. The CDR3 coding sequence is TGTGCCAGCAGCGTAGGGGGGTCGAACACCGGGGAGCTGTTTTTT. This codes for CASSVGGSNTGELFF.

V is TRBV10-2 and J is TRBJ2-2; no definite D call. V lost 9 bases, J lost 2 bases, and 13 bases lay in between. This CDR3 has 14 residues. The V gene's germline CDR1 is WSHSY and CDR2 SAAADI. This chain's CDR3 is CASKTPLNTGELFF. The CDR3 bases are TGCGCCAGTAAAACCCCCCTTAACACCGGGGAGCTGTTTTTT.

This chain links TRBV28 with TRBJ1-1; D perhaps matches TRBD1 (6 bases). This CDR3 has 14 amino acids. CDR1 and CDR2 from the germline V gene are MDHEN and SYDVKM. Deletions cut 0 bases from V and 7 bases from J, with 12 bases between. In DNA form, the CDR3 reads TGTGCCAGCAGTTTATGGGACAGACAACATGAAGCTTTCTTT. It codes for CASSLWDRQHEAFF.

Turning to this clonotype: A read error is likely, as this CDR3 ends without the conserved phenylalanine or tryptophan. This chain uses TRBV12-3 or TRBV12-4 with TRBJ2-7; D is unresolved. Trimming stripped 8 bases from V and 2 bases from J, with 19 bases between. CDR3 length: 15 amino acids. Written as DNA, the CDR3 is TGTGCCAGCGCAAACCCCCCAGGTACCACCTACGAGCAGTACTTA. This codes for CASANPPGTTYEQYL.

Note on this clonotype: At one end, the junction sequence differs from germline, possibly due to a read error. The genes are TRBV25-1 and TRBJ2-2; D unresolved. CDR3 size: 13 residues. Per the germline V gene, CDR1 is MGHDK and CDR2 is SYGVNS. CDR3 nucleotide sequence: TGTGCCAGAAGTGAATACCGTATAGGGGAGCTGTTTTTT. This encodes CARSEYRIGELFF.

This clonotype was counted a few times. The chain uses TRBV20-1 and TRBJ2-1; the match to TRBD2 covers 7 bases. Germline CDR1 and CDR2: DFQATT and SNEGSKA (reference sequence). This CDR3 is built from 15 residues. V lost 1 base and J lost 4; bases outside the gene matches: 7. The CDR3 is CSARALAAVYNEQFF. The DNA of the CDR3 is TGCAGTGCTAGAGCCCTAGCGGCGGTTTACAATGAGCAGTTCTTC.

In regard to this clonotype: One end of the junction is discordant with germline, which a read error may explain. J is TRBJ1-1 and V is TRBV5-5; D unclear. This CDR3 region has 11 residues. The germline gives CDR1 SGHKS, CDR2 YYEKEE (reference sequence). The CDR3 DNA reads as TGTGCCAGCCGCTTGGTCACTGAAGCTTTCTTT. This gives the protein CASRLVTEAFF.

This chain links TRBV28 with TRBJ2-1; D may be TRBD1 or TRBD2 (6 bases each). Germline V gene sequence: CDR1 MDHEN, CDR2 SYDVKM. Trimming shortened V by 3 bases and J by 9 bases, and 21 bases separated the two germline ends. CDR3 length equals 16 residues. The CDR3 region has the DNA TGTGCCAGCAGTTTCTTAAGGGGGGACATTGATGGTGAGCAGTTCTTC. This translates into CASSFLRGDIDGEQFF.

The rearrangement uses TRBV13 and TRBJ1-1; TRBD1 matches 11 bases. With 5 bases clipped from V and 5 bases from J, the junction kept 7 bases outside the gene matches. The CDR3 length is 15 residues. CDR1 and CDR2 from the germline V gene are PRHDT and FYEKMQ (reference sequence). The CDR3 region is CASSPKGTGGTEAFF. CDR3 sequence (DNA): TGTGCCAGCAGCCCGAAGGGGACAGGGGGGACTGAAGCTTTCTTT.

The gene calls are TRBV12-3 or TRBV12-4 and TRBJ1-3; D is possibly TRBD1 (6 bases). Trimming removed 6 bases at V and 3 bases at J, with 15 bases between. The CDR3 runs 15 residues. Here the CDR3 reads CASSPRGGIGNTIYF. The DNA of the CDR3 is TGTGCCAGCAGCCCGAGGGGGGGCATTGGAAACACCATATATTTT.

The V call is TRBV6-8, the J call TRBJ1-5, with 7 nucleotides matching TRBD1. This CDR3 has 18 residues. Germline values: CDR1 MNHGY, CDR2 SAAAGT. J was trimmed by 4 bases and V by 4 bases; bases with no gene match: 16. CDR3 in DNA: TGTGCCAGCAGTTCCATGTCAGGGGTCCCAGGGGGGAATCAGCCCCAGCATTTT. Residues: CASSSMSGVPGGNQPQHF.

The chain combines TRBV6-1 with TRBJ2-1; D remains ambiguous. CDR1 is MNHNS, CDR2 SASEGT, per germline. The CDR3 runs to 15 residues. Trimming took off 5 bases at V and 11 bases at J, with 22 bases between the two ends. CDR3 in DNA: TGTGCCAGCAGTTATGGCTCCCGCGGATACAAGCAGCAGTTCTTC. It specifies CASSYGSRGYKQQFF.